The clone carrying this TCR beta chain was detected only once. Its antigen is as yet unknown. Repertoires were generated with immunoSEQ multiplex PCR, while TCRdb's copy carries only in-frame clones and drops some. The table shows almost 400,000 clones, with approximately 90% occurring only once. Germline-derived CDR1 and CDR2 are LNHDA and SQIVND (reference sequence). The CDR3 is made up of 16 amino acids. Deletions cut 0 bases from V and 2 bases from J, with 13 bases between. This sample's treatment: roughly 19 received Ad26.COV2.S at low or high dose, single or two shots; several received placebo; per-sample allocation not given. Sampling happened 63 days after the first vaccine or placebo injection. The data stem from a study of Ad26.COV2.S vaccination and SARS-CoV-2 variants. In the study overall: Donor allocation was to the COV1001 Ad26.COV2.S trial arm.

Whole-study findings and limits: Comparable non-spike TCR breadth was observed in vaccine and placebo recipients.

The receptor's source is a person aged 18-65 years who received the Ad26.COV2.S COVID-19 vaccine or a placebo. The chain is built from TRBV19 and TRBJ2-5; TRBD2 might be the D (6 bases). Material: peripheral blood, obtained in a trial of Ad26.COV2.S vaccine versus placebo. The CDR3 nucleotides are TGTGCCAGTAGTATAGAAGGACGCGGGACTCAAGAGACCCAGTACTTC. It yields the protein CASSIEGRGTQETQYF. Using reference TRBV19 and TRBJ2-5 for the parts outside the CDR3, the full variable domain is DGGITQSPKYLFRKEGQNVTLSCEQNLNHDAMYWYRQDPGQGLRLIYYSQIVNDFQKGDIAEGYSVSREKKESFPLTVTSAQKNPTAFYLCASSIEGRGTQETQYFGPGTRLLVL.